This T cell receptor beta chain was sequenced for a study of blood T cell repertoires in COVID-19. About the study: The samples span acute and convalescent COVID-19 from the United States, Italy and Spain. The cDNA or gDNA used as material had been derived from T cells, B-cell-depleted T cells, or PBMCs.

In the authors' workflow: Researchers report that nucleated cell counts were estimated from reference gene primer amplification. Libraries were prepared by immunoSEQ multiplex PCR; TCRdb keeps only in-frame clonotypes and omits some of them. V, J and clone size derive from that table, while D and trimming were established from the DNA sequence. The data show some 74,000 clones, 60% to 80% seen once. Germline CDR1 and CDR2: LNHDA and SQIVND (reference sequence). This CDR3 has 15 amino acids. J gave up 5 bases and V 4 bases, and 7 bases lay outside the gene matches. This sequence was found in a human donor in a cohort sampled during active COVID-19. The sample taken for sequencing was peripheral blood. The chain employs TRBV19 and TRBJ2-1, with 8 positions matching TRBD1. The CDR3 DNA follows: TGTGCCAGTAGTACAACAGGGGGACCAAACAATGAGCAGTTCTTC. It translates to CASSTTGGPNNEQFF.